This T cell receptor beta chain was documented in a study of metastatic and nonmetastatic thyroid tumors. Across the whole study: From malignant and benign thyroid patients, repertoires in blood and in tumor or nodule tissue were compared. General study points: Reportedly, malignant thyroid tumors had significantly higher TCR beta diversity than benign nodules, in blood and tumor.

By proportion, this clone is medium-sized. The antigen is not known. Original processing notes: In papillary thyroid cancer, a distant-metastasis classifier was built using CDR3 differences across clinicopathological groups. TCRdb reprocessed the PCR reads via MiXCR. None of the V and J calls come from the authors' own analysis; TCRdb made them. The table lists fewer than 11,000 clones, less than 40% of them singletons. V lost 3 bases and J 5 bases, leaving 18 bases between the germline ends. This CDR3 comprises 16 residues. The V gene's germline CDR1 is SGHDT and CDR2 YYEEEE. Nobody among the patients had been given any treatment before thyroid surgery.

The sequenced sample consisted of tumor tissue. The sequence derives from a female donor with papillary thyroid cancer or a benign thyroid nodule (not recorded which). Some clones in this sample may be carry-over from other donors' samples. The chain employs TRBV5-6 and TRBJ2-1; a weak D match, TRBD2 (5 bases). The CDR3 region has the DNA TGTGCCAGCAGCTCGGGGTTTAGGATCACACACAATGAGCAGTTCTTC. Residues: CASSSGFRITHNEQFF.